This TCR beta chain is from a study of T cells in Graves' hyperthyroidism and ophthalmopathy. General study findings and limits: A model of 13 V-J features distinguished ophthalmopathy from stable hyperthyroidism.

Using RNA transcripts as the source, TCR beta CDR3 regions were amplified. HTBI primers were the set used in a first-round RT-PCR of the TCR CDR3. TCRdb called the multiplex PCR reads again in MiXCR, with one record for every CDR3 protein. The sample carries 300,000 to 450,000 distinct CDR3 sequences, less than 20% recorded once. A word on this clonotype: The antigen is undetermined.

The CDR3 is 17 residues long. CDR1 and CDR2 (germline): SGHDN, FVKESK. V was clipped by 4 bases and J by 2 bases; unmatched bases: 12. Specimen: blood. This TCR came from a young woman with Graves' hyperthyroidism that later progressed to Graves' ophthalmopathy. The chain carries TRBV14 and TRBJ2-3; TRBD1 aligns across 7 bases. The CDR3 DNA reads TGTGCCAGCAGCCGCCGGACAGGATCGGGAACCACAGATACGCAGTATTTT. Translated: CASSRRTGSGTTDTQYF.